These T cell receptor beta chains were read from a single sample in a study of glioma-infiltrating T cells after dendritic cell vaccination. Here immunoSEQ multiplex PCR was the method, and the copy in TCRdb shows in-frame clones only, minus some. The profile shows about 92,000 clones, approximately 84% of them singletons. This sample comprised blood, obtained before dendritic cell vaccination. These receptors were obtained from a human donor with glioblastoma. The CDR3 runs from the conserved cysteine through the conserved F or W. The D gene is left open where the match is weak. Where a row states a size, it is once, few, many or the class of an expanded clone; other rows omit it.

d_gene: TRBD1
abundance: few
v_gene: TRBV5-4
j_gene: TRBJ1-3
CDR3nt: TGTGCCAGCAGCTTACAGAGGACAGGGACAGGAAACACCATATATTTT
CDR3aa: CASSLQRTGTGNTIYF

d_gene: -
abundance: -
v_gene: TRBV28
j_gene: TRBJ1-1
CDR3nt: TGTGCCAGCAGTCCCCTCGGGGGGGACACTGAAGCTTTCTTT
CDR3aa: CASSPLGGDTEAFF

d_gene: TRBD1
abundance: -
v_gene: TRBV2
j_gene: TRBJ1-2
CDR3nt: TGTGCCAGCAGTGAAGTTTCAGGGGGCTTAAATGGCTACACCTTC
CDR3aa: CASSEVSGGLNGYTF

d_gene: TRBD1
abundance: -
v_gene: TRBV29-1
j_gene: TRBJ1-2
CDR3nt: TGCAGCGTTGTTACAGGGGGCGCAGAGGGCTACACCTTC
CDR3aa: CSVVTGGAEGYTF

d_gene: TRBD1
abundance: once
v_gene: TRBV9
j_gene: TRBJ1-5
CDR3nt: TGTGCCAGCAGCCAAGGACAGGGGATTCAGCCCCAGCATTTT
CDR3aa: CASSQGQGIQPQHF

d_gene: -
abundance: -
v_gene: TRBV14
j_gene: TRBJ2-2
CDR3nt: TGTGCCAGCAGCCAACGGAGGGGAGAGGCCGGGGAGCTGTTTTTT
CDR3aa: CASSQRRGEAGELFF

d_gene: TRBD1
abundance: -
v_gene: TRBV5-4
j_gene: TRBJ2-2
CDR3nt: TGTGCCAGCAGCAGACGCGACAGGGTTGATGCCGGGGAGCTGTTTTTT
CDR3aa: CASSRRDRVDAGELFF

d_gene: -
abundance: -
v_gene: TRBV7-8
j_gene: TRBJ1-5
CDR3nt: TGTGCCAGCAGCTTAGAAAGCGGGTATAGCAATCAGCCCCAGCATTTT
CDR3aa: CASSLESGYSNQPQHF

d_gene: -
abundance: -
v_gene: TRBV7-9
j_gene: TRBJ1-5
CDR3nt: TGTGCCAGCAGCTTAACGGGGTCGTTAGGTCAGCCCCAGCATTTT
CDR3aa: CASSLTGSLGQPQHF

d_gene: TRBD2
abundance: -
v_gene: TRBV30
j_gene: TRBJ2-5
CDR3nt: TGTGCCTGGAGGGGAGATCTAGCGGGAGTAGAGACCCAGTACTTC
CDR3aa: CAWRGDLAGVETQYF

d_gene: -
abundance: few
v_gene: TRBV4-1
j_gene: TRBJ2-3
CDR3nt: TGCGCCAGCAGCCAGAGAGAACTAGCCCAACTTAGCACAGATACGCAGTATTTT
CDR3aa: CASSQRELAQLSTDTQYF

d_gene: -
abundance: few
v_gene: TRBV18
j_gene: TRBJ2-2
CDR3nt: TGTGCCAGCTCACCTATGACTACTGTGGCCGGGGAGCTGTTTTTT
CDR3aa: CASSPMTTVAGELFF

d_gene: TRBD1
abundance: -
v_gene: TRBV6-5
j_gene: TRBJ1-5
CDR3nt: TGTGCCAGCAGTTTACGAACAGGGGGCAATCAGCCCCAGCATTTT
CDR3aa: CASSLRTGGNQPQHF

d_gene: -
abundance: -
v_gene: TRBV5-6
j_gene: TRBJ1-1
CDR3nt: TGTGCCAGCAGCTTAGAGGGAGCGGGCACTGAAGCTTTCTTT
CDR3aa: CASSLEGAGTEAFF

d_gene: TRBD1
abundance: -
v_gene: TRBV15
j_gene: TRBJ1-2
CDR3nt: TGTGCCACCAGCAGAGTCCCAGGGGGGAACTATGGCTACACCTTC
CDR3aa: CATSRVPGGNYGYTF

d_gene: -
abundance: -
v_gene: TRBV2
j_gene: TRBJ1-1
CDR3nt: TGTGCCAGCAGTGAGTTAACTGAAGCTTTCTTT
CDR3aa: CASSELTEAFF

d_gene: TRBD2
abundance: few
v_gene: TRBV6-4
j_gene: TRBJ2-2
CDR3nt: TGTGCCAGCAGTGACTCTAGGGAGGGATTGGACACCGGGGAGCTGTTTTTT
CDR3aa: CASSDSREGLDTGELFF

d_gene: -
abundance: few
v_gene: TRBV7-8
j_gene: TRBJ1-2
CDR3nt: TGTGCCAGCAGCTTAGGAATGGGGGGGCAGAACTATGGCTACACCTTC
CDR3aa: CASSLGMGGQNYGYTF

d_gene: -
abundance: -
v_gene: TRBV19
j_gene: TRBJ2-7
CDR3nt: TGTGCCAGTAGTATGGGGGACATCTACGAGCAGTACTTC
CDR3aa: CASSMGDIYEQYF

d_gene: -
abundance: -
v_gene: TRBV28
j_gene: TRBJ2-1
CDR3nt: TGTGCCAGCAGTTTACCCCGGGACAATAATGAGCAGTTCTTC
CDR3aa: CASSLPRDNNEQFF

d_gene: -
abundance: -
v_gene: TRBV29-1
j_gene: TRBJ2-2
CDR3nt: TGCAGCGTTGAAGGGGGCTCACCCAATGAACACGGGGAGCTGTTTTTT
CDR3aa: CSVEGGSPNEHGELFF

d_gene: -
abundance: -
v_gene: TRBV14
j_gene: TRBJ1-1
CDR3nt: TGTGCCAGCAGCCAAAGATCGGGGGGAAGGACTGAAGCTTTCTTT
CDR3aa: CASSQRSGGRTEAFF

d_gene: TRBD1
abundance: -
v_gene: TRBV28
j_gene: TRBJ2-1
CDR3nt: TGTGCCAGCAAAGAGACAGGGGATGATGAGCAGTTCTTC
CDR3aa: CASKETGDDEQFF

d_gene: -
abundance: -
v_gene: TRBV25-1
j_gene: TRBJ2-3
CDR3nt: TGTGCCAGCAGTGAATTAGGGGCGCAGTATTTT
CDR3aa: CASSELGAQYF

d_gene: -
abundance: -
v_gene: TRBV9
j_gene: TRBJ1-4
CDR3nt: TGTGCCAGCAGCGTAGCTGGGGGGACAACTAATGAAAAACTGTTTTTT
CDR3aa: CASSVAGGTTNEKLFF

d_gene: TRBD1
abundance: -
v_gene: TRBV27
j_gene: TRBJ1-1
CDR3nt: TGTGCCAGCAGTTTATCCTCAGGGGGCGATGAAGCTTTCTTT
CDR3aa: CASSLSSGGDEAFF

d_gene: TRBD2
abundance: -
v_gene: TRBV27
j_gene: TRBJ2-1
CDR3nt: TGTGCCAGCAGTCCCCCTAGCGGGGGACCTTACAATGAGCAGTTCTTC
CDR3aa: CASSPPSGGPYNEQFF

d_gene: TRBD1
abundance: -
v_gene: TRBV6-1
j_gene: TRBJ1-6
CDR3nt: TGTGCCAGCAGTGAAGGGACAGGGGATAATTCACCCCTCCACTTT
CDR3aa: CASSEGTGDNSPLHF

d_gene: -
abundance: few
v_gene: TRBV11-2
j_gene: TRBJ2-1
CDR3nt: TGTGCCAGCAGCTTAGGGGGGACATACAATGAGCAGTTCTTC
CDR3aa: CASSLGGTYNEQFF

d_gene: -
abundance: -
v_gene: TRBV7-5
j_gene: TRBJ2-7
CDR3nt: TGTGTCAGAAGCTCCTCACCTTCAGGAGGCGAGCAGTACTTC
CDR3aa: CVRSSSPSGGEQYF

d_gene: -
abundance: -
v_gene: TRBV7-9
j_gene: TRBJ2-5
CDR3nt: TGTGCCAGCAGCCAACCTATCCCGCAAGAGACCCAGTACTTC
CDR3aa: CASSQPIPQETQYF

d_gene: -
abundance: -
v_gene: TRBV9
j_gene: TRBJ1-3
CDR3nt: TGTGCCAGCAGCGCACCCAGGGAGGGCATCTCTGGAAACACCATATATTTT
CDR3aa: CASSAPREGISGNTIYF

d_gene: -
abundance: -
v_gene: TRBV6-5
j_gene: TRBJ2-2
CDR3nt: TGTGCCAGCAGTTACTACAGAAACACCGGGGAGCTGTTTTTT
CDR3aa: CASSYYRNTGELFF

d_gene: -
abundance: -
v_gene: TRBV12-5
j_gene: TRBJ2-3
CDR3nt: TGTGCTAGTGGTTTGTACACCACAGATACGCAGTATTTT
CDR3aa: CASGLYTTDTQYF

d_gene: TRBD1
abundance: -
v_gene: TRBV7-2
j_gene: TRBJ1-2
CDR3nt: TGTGCCAGCAGCTTAGGGGGACAGGGGAACTATGGCTACACCTTC
CDR3aa: CASSLGGQGNYGYTF

d_gene: TRBD2
abundance: -
v_gene: TRBV5-1
j_gene: TRBJ2-1
CDR3nt: TGCGCCAGCAGCCTTAGCGGGGAAGTCGGCAATGAGCAGTTCTTC
CDR3aa: CASSLSGEVGNEQFF

d_gene: -
abundance: -
v_gene: TRBV6-1
j_gene: TRBJ1-1
CDR3nt: TGTGCCAGCACCCGAAAAGGGAGGGAGAACACTGAAGCTTTCTTT
CDR3aa: CASTRKGRENTEAFF

d_gene: TRBD2
abundance: once
v_gene: TRBV29-1
j_gene: TRBJ2-7
CDR3nt: TGCAGCGTCCGACTAGCGAGAAGCTACGAGCAGTACTTC
CDR3aa: CSVRLARSYEQYF

d_gene: TRBD1
abundance: -
v_gene: TRBV19
j_gene: TRBJ2-7
CDR3nt: TGTGCCAGTAGCGTCCCGGGACAGGGTGTCTTCGAGCAGTACTTC
CDR3aa: CASSVPGQGVFEQYF

d_gene: -
abundance: -
v_gene: TRBV9
j_gene: TRBJ2-5
CDR3nt: TGTGCCAGCAGCGTAGTTGGAGGGCCATCAGAGACCCAGTACTTC
CDR3aa: CASSVVGGPSETQYF

d_gene: -
abundance: -
v_gene: TRBV16
j_gene: TRBJ1-2
CDR3nt: TGTGCCAGCAGCCCCGTGGACGGGGATAACTATGGCTACACCTTC
CDR3aa: CASSPVDGDNYGYTF

d_gene: -
abundance: -
v_gene: TRBV7-6
j_gene: TRBJ1-6
CDR3nt: TGTGCCAGCAGCCCAAGGACAAGCAATTCACCCCTCCACTTT
CDR3aa: CASSPRTSNSPLHF

d_gene: TRBD1
abundance: -
v_gene: TRBV13
j_gene: TRBJ2-7
CDR3nt: TGTGCCAGCAGTTCGAGGGACAGAGGATACGAGCAGTACTTC
CDR3aa: CASSSRDRGYEQYF

d_gene: -
abundance: -
v_gene: TRBV18
j_gene: TRBJ1-1
CDR3nt: TGTGCCAGCTCCCCCCGAAGTAGCCCTGAAGCTTTCTTT
CDR3aa: CASSPRSSPEAFF

d_gene: -
abundance: -
v_gene: TRBV14
j_gene: TRBJ1-4
CDR3nt: TGTGCCAGCAGCCTGCCGGGGAAAGTTAATGAAAAACTGTTTTTT
CDR3aa: CASSLPGKVNEKLFF

d_gene: -
abundance: -
v_gene: TRBV10-1
j_gene: TRBJ1-5
CDR3nt: TGCGCCAGCAGTAACAGGTTTCAGCCCCAGCATTTT
CDR3aa: CASSNRFQPQHF

d_gene: TRBD2
abundance: once
v_gene: TRBV7-6
j_gene: TRBJ2-7
CDR3nt: TGTGCCAGCAGCTCAACTAGCGGGGGGGCCCGGCAGTACTTC
CDR3aa: CASSSTSGGARQYF

d_gene: -
abundance: -
v_gene: TRBV11-2
j_gene: TRBJ1-2
CDR3nt: TGTGCCAGCAGCCCGACACAGTTTGGGGGCTACACCTTC
CDR3aa: CASSPTQFGGYTF

d_gene: -
abundance: -
v_gene: TRBV27
j_gene: TRBJ2-7
CDR3nt: TGTGCCAGCAGTTTGGATCGACCCAGACTAGGCTACGAGCAGTACTTC
CDR3aa: CASSLDRPRLGYEQYF

d_gene: TRBD2
abundance: -
v_gene: TRBV14
j_gene: TRBJ2-5
CDR3nt: TGTGCCAGCAGCCCCGGGACTAGCGGGGGCCAAGAGACCCAGTACTTC
CDR3aa: CASSPGTSGGQETQYF

d_gene: TRBD1
abundance: -
v_gene: TRBV7-8
j_gene: TRBJ1-1
CDR3nt: TGTGCCAGCAGCCCGGGACAGCGACTTAACACTGAAGCTTTCTTT
CDR3aa: CASSPGQRLNTEAFF

d_gene: -
abundance: -
v_gene: TRBV28
j_gene: TRBJ2-7
CDR3nt: TGTGCCAGCAGTTCCCCCTCCAATGCGACCTACGAGCAGTACTTC
CDR3aa: CASSSPSNATYEQYF

d_gene: TRBD1
abundance: -
v_gene: TRBV9
j_gene: TRBJ1-4
CDR3nt: TGTGCCAGCAGCTCGGGACAGACAACTAATGAAAAACTGTTTTTT
CDR3aa: CASSSGQTTNEKLFF

d_gene: -
abundance: -
v_gene: TRBV5-1
j_gene: TRBJ2-7
CDR3nt: TGCGCCAGCAGCTTAAACAGGGACCTCGAGCAGTACTTC
CDR3aa: CASSLNRDLEQYF

d_gene: -
abundance: -
v_gene: TRBV5-6
j_gene: TRBJ2-7
CDR3nt: TGTGCCAGCAGCTTGGCGGGGTTCAACGAGCAGTACTTC
CDR3aa: CASSLAGFNEQYF

d_gene: TRBD2
abundance: -
v_gene: TRBV6-5
j_gene: TRBJ2-7
CDR3nt: TGTGCCAGCAGGGAGTCTAGCGGGAGGACCGAGCAGTACTTC
CDR3aa: CASRESSGRTEQYF

d_gene: -
abundance: -
v_gene: TRBV28
j_gene: TRBJ1-4
CDR3nt: TGTGCCACCCGGAACAGGGCGAATAAACTGTTTTTT
CDR3aa: CATRNRANKLFF

d_gene: -
abundance: -
v_gene: TRBV9
j_gene: TRBJ1-2
CDR3nt: TGTGCCAGCAATACAGGAGGGAGAGGACAAGGCTACACCTTC
CDR3aa: CASNTGGRGQGYTF

d_gene: TRBD2
abundance: -
v_gene: TRBV5-4
j_gene: TRBJ2-7
CDR3nt: TGTGCCAGCAGCTTTGGCGCGGGGGGCCACGAGCAGTACTTC
CDR3aa: CASSFGAGGHEQYF